One sample yielded the 27 T cell receptor beta chains listed below, sequenced in a study of T cell responses to AZD1222 COVID-19 vaccine. This table comes from immunoSEQ multiplex PCR, and its TCRdb copy is limited to in-frame clones, with some not included. Here the sample spans about 81,000 clones, 70% to 90% being singletons. Sequences were derived from peripheral blood, sampled 28 days after the second AZD1222 dose. The receptors stem from an adult who received the AZD1222 COVID-19 vaccine.

The V gene is TRBV12-3 or TRBV12-4, the J gene TRBJ2-1; no clear D. V lost 4 bases to trimming and J lost 5 bases, with 9 bases between them. The CDR3 is made up of 13 amino acids. The CDR3 loop is CASSSRADNEQFF. DNA for the CDR3: TGTGCCAGCAGTTCTCGGGCGGACAATGAGCAGTTCTTC.

The V call is TRBV11-2, the J call TRBJ1-2, with 9 bases identical to TRBD1. The CDR3 sequence is 12 residues long. With V trimmed by 4 bases and J by 8 bases, 2 bases remained unmatched. Germline V gives CDR1 SGHAT, CDR2 FQNNGV. In DNA, the CDR3 is TGTGCCAGCAGCTGGGACAGGGACGGCTACACCTTC. This sequence encodes CASSWDRDGYTF.

CDR3 loop: CASSPDRSNTEAFF. CDR3 sequence (DNA): TGTGCCAGCAGCCCTGACAGGTCGAACACTGAAGCTTTCTTT. This chain connects TRBV11-1 to TRBJ1-1, with D possibly being TRBD1 (6 bases). The V and J ends lost 5 bases and 1 base respectively, with 11 bases between them. Germline V gives CDR1 SGHAT, CDR2 FQDESV (reference sequence). This CDR3 contains 14 residues.

The chain links TRBV25-1 to TRBJ2-6; D gene uncertain. The CDR3 runs to 17 residues. Germline-derived CDR1 and CDR2 are MGHDK and SYGVNS. Trimming pared 0 bases from V and 2 bases from J, leaving 11 bases between. The CDR3 is CASSEYGPEPGANVLTF. The CDR3 DNA sequence: TGTGCCAGCAGTGAATACGGCCCAGAACCTGGGGCCAACGTCCTGACTTTC. Full variable domain (remainder filled in from reference TRBV25-1 and TRBJ2-6): EADIYQTPRYLVIGTGKKITLECSQTMGHDKMYWYQQDPGMELHLIHYSYGVNSTEKGDLSSESTVSRIRTEHFPLTLESARPSHTSQYLCASSEYGPEPGANVLTFGAGSRLTVL.

This rearrangement joins TRBV27 to TRBJ2-1; D is tentatively TRBD1 or TRBD2 (5 bases each). The V end was cut by 0 bases, the J end by 0 bases, with 9 bases between. Germline CDR1 reads MNHEY; CDR2 reads SMNVEV (reference sequence). There are 16 residues in the CDR3. CDR3: CASSLSSGRSYNEQFF. The CDR3 nucleotides are TGTGCCAGCAGTTTATCGTCGGGACGCTCCTACAATGAGCAGTTCTTC.

Only one count was recorded for this clone. This chain links TRBV5-1 with TRBJ1-2; TRBD1 is a possible D gene (6 bases). The CDR3 has 15 residues. Trimming removed 4 bases at V and 8 bases at J, with 21 bases between. Germline V gene sequence: CDR1 SGHRS, CDR2 YFSETQ. CDR3 DNA sequence: TGCGCCAGCAGCCGTGGGCCAGGGGAAAGTCAGGGCTACACCTTC. Protein product: CASSRGPGESQGYTF.

The CDR3 coding sequence is TGTGCCAGCAGCCGCGGTTACGGGGGGCCGGGCACAGATACGCAGTATTTT. This gives the protein CASSRGYGGPGTDTQYF. The chain has TRBV7-3 and TRBJ2-3, with D possibly TRBD2 on 7 matching bases. CDR1 is SGHTA and CDR2 is FQGTGA in the germline V gene. The ends were cut back, 5 bases at V and 1 base at J, with 19 bases in the middle. This CDR3 is built from 17 residues.

The chain is built from TRBV11-1 and TRBJ2-5; D tentatively fits TRBD1 or TRBD2 (5 bases each). CDR3 length: 14 residues. Germline V gene data show CDR1 as SGHAT and CDR2 as FQDESV (reference sequence). With 2 bases removed from V and 5 bases from J, the gap between germline ends came to 12 bases. The CDR3 loop reads CASSLRQWGETQYF. CDR3 in DNA: TGTGCCAGCAGCTTAAGACAGTGGGGGGAGACCCAGTACTTC.

The V gene is TRBV7-2, the J gene TRBJ1-5; no clear D. V shed 6 bases and J shed 3 bases, with 6 bases lying between them. Germline V gene sequence: CDR1 SGHTA, CDR2 FQGNSA. CDR3 length equals 12 residues. CDR3 in amino acids: CASSQNNQPQHF. The CDR3 coding sequence is TGTGCCAGCAGTCAGAACAATCAGCCCCAGCATTTT.

CDR3: CASSQDQSSGRAFF. The CDR3 DNA is TGTGCCAGCAGCCAAGATCAGTCAAGCGGCCGAGCTTTCTTT. The chain joins TRBV3-1 (or the pseudogene TRBV3-2) to TRBJ1-1, with D unclear. The CDR3 covers 14 residues. Per the germline V gene, CDR1 is LGHDT and CDR2 is YNNKEL (reference sequence). The V end was cut by 0 bases, the J end by 10 bases, with 15 bases between.

The chain couples TRBV2 to TRBJ1-1; TRBD1 matches at 9 bases. Germline V CDR1 and CDR2: SNHLY, FYNNEI. This CDR3 is 15 amino acids long. Unmatched junction bases numbered 9, after V lost 6 bases and J lost 4 bases. CDR3 nucleotides: TGTGCCAGCAGAAGGAGCGGACAGGGGATCACTGAAGCTTTCTTT. Translating gives CASRRSGQGITEAFF.

The chain recombines TRBV6-5 with TRBJ1-5; tentative D call: TRBD1 (5 bases). The CDR3 has 15 amino acids. Trimming removed 6 bases from V and 7 bases from J, with 19 bases in between. Germline V gives CDR1 MNHEY, CDR2 SVGAGI. This chain's CDR3 is CASRGGLAGRQPQHF. The CDR3 DNA follows: TGTGCCAGCAGGGGGGGACTCGCAGGAAGGCAGCCCCAGCATTTT.

This clone was counted a few times. The chain has TRBV2 and TRBJ2-6; a possible D gene is TRBD1 (5 bases). The V and J ends lost 5 bases and 6 bases respectively, with 11 bases between them. Germline loops: CDR1 SNHLY, CDR2 FYNNEI. The CDR3 covers 14 residues. CDR3 region: CASSPDTKANVLTF. The CDR3 DNA reads TGTGCCAGCAGTCCGGACACTAAGGCCAACGTCCTGACTTTC.

Comment on this clone: A read error may produce the germline difference seen at one junction end. The rearrangement uses TRBV19 and TRBJ1-1; D ambiguous. Germline-derived CDR1 and CDR2 are LNHDA and SQIVND (reference sequence). The CDR3 extends over 15 amino acids. The CDR3 loop is CASSLEGAMNTEAFF. The DNA for the CDR3 is TGTGCCAGTAGTCTAGAGGGAGCGATGAACACTGAAGCTTTCTTT.

This chain joins TRBV19 and TRBJ2-7, with TRBD1 matching over 8 bases. Germline V gene data show CDR1 as LNHDA and CDR2 as SQIVND (reference sequence). After removal of 6 bases from V and 6 bases from J, the junction contained 7 bases not matched to a gene. The CDR3 runs 13 residues. The CDR3 DNA reads TGTGCCAGTAGCACAGGGGGGACGCGCGAGCAGTACTTC. It yields the protein CASSTGGTREQYF.

The V call is TRBV24-1, the J call TRBJ1-1, with D unresolved. The CDR3 sequence is 14 residues long. The germline V gene has CDR1 KGHDR and CDR2 SFDVKD. V lost 7 bases, J lost 2 bases, and 13 bases lay in between. In DNA form, the CDR3 reads TGTGCCACCAGAGCGCCGGGTGGAAACACTGAAGCTTTCTTT. It yields the protein CATRAPGGNTEAFF.

This clone appeared a single time. This sequence joins TRBV25-1 and TRBJ1-6; D gene unclear. V shed 6 bases and J shed 5 bases, with 11 bases lying between them. In germline, CDR1 is MGHDK, CDR2 SYGVNS. The CDR3 is 14 residues long. CDR3 sequence (DNA): TGTGCCAGCAGCGTGGGGTATCATAATTCACCCCTCCACTTT. Encoded protein: CASSVGYHNSPLHF.

The chain combines TRBV7-9 with TRBJ1-1; 7 bases are shared with TRBD1. The CDR3 is 13 amino acids. V was pared by 5 bases and J by 8 bases, with 8 bases of the junction left unmatched. The germline V gene has CDR1 SEHNR and CDR2 FQNEAQ (reference sequence). The CDR3 protein is CASSRGTDKEAFF. CDR3 nucleotides: TGTGCCAGCAGCCGAGGGACAGACAAGGAAGCTTTCTTT. Together with reference TRBV7-9 and TRBJ1-1, the CDR3 gives the full variable domain: DTGVSQNPRHKITKRGQNVTFRCDPISEHNRLYWYRQTLGQGPEFLTYFQNEAQLEKSRLLSDRFSAERPKGSFSTLEIQRTEQGDSAMYLCASSRGTDKEAFFGQGTRLTVV.

The chain links TRBV20-1 to TRBJ2-2; D not resolved. The CDR3 has 11 residues. V shed 7 bases and J shed 6 bases, with 9 bases lying between them. Per the germline V gene, CDR1 is DFQATT and CDR2 is SNEGSKA (reference sequence). Written as DNA, the CDR3 is TGCAGTGTCAAAGGATCCGGGGAGCTGTTTTTT. Protein: CSVKGSGELFF.

The V and J genes are TRBV5-4 and TRBJ2-3; 7 nucleotides agree with TRBD2. Germline V gene data show CDR1 as SGHNT and CDR2 as YYREEE (reference sequence). Trimming removed 0 bases from V and 0 bases from J; junction bases left unmatched: 7. The CDR3 has 17 amino acids. The CDR3 DNA reads as TGTGCCAGCAGCTTGGGACCCAGCGGGACGAGCACAGATACGCAGTATTTT. Translation gives CASSLGPSGTSTDTQYF. The full variable domain, rest sourced from reference TRBV5-4 and TRBJ2-3, is ETGVTQSPTHLIKTRGQQVTLRCSSQSGHNTVSWYQQALGQGPQFIFQYYREEENGRGNFPPRFSGLQFPNYSSELNVNALELDDSALYLCASSLGPSGTSTDTQYFGPGTRLTVL.

The rearrangement uses TRBV28 and TRBJ1-6; D unresolved. Trimming cost V 8 bases and J 8 bases, with 16 bases left between them. There are 14 residues in the CDR3. From germline, CDR1 is MDHEN and CDR2 SYDVKM. The chain's CDR3 is CASVPLGPDSPLHF. The CDR3 DNA reads as TGTGCCAGCGTCCCCCTTGGTCCCGATTCACCCCTCCACTTT.

The chain links TRBV12-3 or TRBV12-4 to TRBJ2-3, with no clear D. CDR3 length: 11 residues. V was pared by 1 base and J by 9 bases, with 5 bases between. This CDR3 is CASSLGPTQYF. The DNA of the CDR3 is TGTGCCAGCAGTTTAGGGCCCACGCAGTATTTT.

This clone showed up just a few times. This chain links TRBV10-3 with TRBJ1-1; D not certain. CDR1 ENHRY and CDR2 SYGVKD come from the germline V gene. The CDR3 spans 13 residues. Trimming shortened V by 1 base and J by 6 bases, and 9 bases separated the two germline ends. CDR3 protein: CAISELVAAEAFF. The CDR3 DNA reads as TGTGCCATCAGTGAGTTGGTGGCGGCTGAAGCTTTCTTT.

The chain recombines TRBV6-1 with TRBJ1-5; the D is unclear. There are 15 residues in the CDR3. Germline V gene data show CDR1 as MNHNS and CDR2 as SASEGT. Trimming removed 2 bases at V and 0 bases at J, with 8 bases between. The CDR3 region has the DNA TGTGCCAGCAGTGAACTGCAGATTAGCAATCAGCCCCAGCATTTT. Translation: CASSELQISNQPQHF.

V and J are TRBV7-8 and TRBJ2-7; 8 bases match TRBD1. The germline CDR1 and CDR2 sequences are SGHVS and FQNEAQ. The CDR3 is 20 amino acids. V lost 5 bases to trimming and J lost 3 bases; unmatched junction nucleotides: 24. The CDR3 is CASSPTPLWTGKRGIYEQYF. As DNA, the CDR3 is TGTGCCAGCAGCCCAACCCCCCTGTGGACAGGGAAACGGGGTATCTACGAGCAGTACTTC.

The CDR3 spells CASSLSLHSNQPQHF. CDR3 nucleotide sequence: TGTGCCAGCAGTTTATCACTCCATAGCAATCAGCCCCAGCATTTT. The chain uses TRBV28 and TRBJ1-5; D is ambiguous. V dropped 1 base and J dropped 0 bases, with 7 bases sitting between them. There are 15 residues in the CDR3. The germline gives CDR1 MDHEN, CDR2 SYDVKM.

The chain uses TRBV10-1 and TRBJ1-4; tentatively, D is TRBD1 (5 bases). The CDR3 consists of 17 residues. The V gene's germline CDR1 is WNHNN and CDR2 SYGVQD (reference sequence). The V end lost 10 bases, the J end lost 10 bases, and 31 bases lay between the germline ends. The CDR3 sequence is CANAHGGAVHAHRKLFF. DNA for the CDR3: TGCGCCAACGCCCATGGAGGGGCGGTACACGCCCATCGAAAACTGTTTTTT.